The entry below describes one T cell receptor (beta chain). In the source study's methods: Researchers report that nucleated cell counts were estimated from reference gene primer amplification. The protocol was immunoSEQ multiplex PCR, while the TCRdb copy is restricted to in-frame clones and leaves out a portion. Clone size and the V and J calls come from that table; the DNA yielded D and trimming. Here the sample spans some 300,000 clones, about 91% being singletons. V was shortened by 4 bases and J by 0 bases, with 18 bases between the two germline ends. This CDR3 has 16 amino acids. CDR1 is SQVTM, CDR2 ANQGSEA, per germline. The sample comes from a study of blood T cell repertoires in COVID-19. Across the whole study: PBMCs, B-cell-depleted T cells, or T cells provided the cDNA or gDNA that made up the material.

Enrolled through a virtual design, the participants were between roughly 18 and 89 years of age and came from around 25 US areas. Clinical histories supplied by participants themselves formed the basis of cohort assignment. Source material: PBMCs or T cells enriched from blood (not recorded which). The V call is TRBV29-1, the J call TRBJ1-2; D possibly corresponds to TRBD1 (5 bases). The TCR was taken from a woman in her thirties or forties who had recovered from COVID-19. CDR3 nucleotides: TGCAGCGTTGTGGGCAGGGAAGTTAGAGCTAACTATGGCTACACCTTC. It codes for CSVVGREVRANYGYTF.